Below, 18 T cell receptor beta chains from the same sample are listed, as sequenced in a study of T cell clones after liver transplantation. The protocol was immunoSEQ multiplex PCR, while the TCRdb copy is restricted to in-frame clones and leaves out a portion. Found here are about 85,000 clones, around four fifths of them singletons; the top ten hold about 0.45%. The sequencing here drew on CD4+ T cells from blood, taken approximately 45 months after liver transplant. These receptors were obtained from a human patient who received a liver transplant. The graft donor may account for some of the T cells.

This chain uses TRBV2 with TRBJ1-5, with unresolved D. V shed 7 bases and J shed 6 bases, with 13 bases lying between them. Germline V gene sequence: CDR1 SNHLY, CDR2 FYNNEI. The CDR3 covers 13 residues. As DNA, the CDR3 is TGTGCCAGCATCCCCGGGTTGGGTCAGCCCCAGCATTTT. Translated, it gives CASIPGLGQPQHF.

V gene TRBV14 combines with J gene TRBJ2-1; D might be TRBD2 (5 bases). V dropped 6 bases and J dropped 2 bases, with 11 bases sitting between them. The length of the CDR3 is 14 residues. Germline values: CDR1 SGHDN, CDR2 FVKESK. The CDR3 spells CASRQKAAYNEQFF. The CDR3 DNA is TGTGCCAGCAGGCAAAAAGCGGCCTACAATGAGCAGTTCTTC.

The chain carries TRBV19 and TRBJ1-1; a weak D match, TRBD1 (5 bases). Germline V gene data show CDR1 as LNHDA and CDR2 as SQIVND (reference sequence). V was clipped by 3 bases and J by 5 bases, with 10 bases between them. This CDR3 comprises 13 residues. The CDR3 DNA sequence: TGTGCCAGTAGTATCCTCGGGGGGACTGAAGCTTTCTTT. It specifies CASSILGGTEAFF.

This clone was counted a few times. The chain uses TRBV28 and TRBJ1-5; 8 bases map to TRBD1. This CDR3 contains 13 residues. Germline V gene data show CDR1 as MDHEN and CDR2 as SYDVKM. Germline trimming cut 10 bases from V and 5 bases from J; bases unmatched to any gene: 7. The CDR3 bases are TGTGCCACCTGCAGGGGGCTTTATCAGCCCCAGCATTTT. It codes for CATCRGLYQPQHF.

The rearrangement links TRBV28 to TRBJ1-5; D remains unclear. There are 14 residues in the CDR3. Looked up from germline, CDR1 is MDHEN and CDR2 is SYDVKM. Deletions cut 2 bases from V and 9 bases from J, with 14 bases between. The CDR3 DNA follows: TGTGCCAGCAGTTTAAAGGACCCCTGGGGGCCCCAGCATTTT. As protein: CASSLKDPWGPQHF.

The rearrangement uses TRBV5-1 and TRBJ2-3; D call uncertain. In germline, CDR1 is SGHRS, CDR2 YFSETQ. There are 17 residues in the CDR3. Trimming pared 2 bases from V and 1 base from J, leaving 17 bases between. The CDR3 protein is CASSLSFYSRGTDTQYF. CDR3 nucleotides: TGCGCCAGCAGCTTAAGTTTTTACAGTAGGGGCACAGATACGCAGTATTTT.

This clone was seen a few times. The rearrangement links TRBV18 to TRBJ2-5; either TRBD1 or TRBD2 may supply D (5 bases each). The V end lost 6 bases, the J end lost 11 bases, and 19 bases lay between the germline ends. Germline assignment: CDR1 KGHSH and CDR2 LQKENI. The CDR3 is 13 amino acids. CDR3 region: CASSFIRGGPQYF. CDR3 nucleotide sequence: TGTGCCAGCTCTTTCATACGGGGCGGACCACAGTACTTC.

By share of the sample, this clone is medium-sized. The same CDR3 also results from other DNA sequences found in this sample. The DNA for the CDR3 is TGTGCCATCAGCGGACAGGGCTACGAGCAGTACTTC. This gives the protein CAISGQGYEQYF. This chain links TRBV10-3 with TRBJ2-7, with TRBD1 matching over 8 bases. Germline V CDR1 and CDR2: ENHRY, SYGVKD. This CDR3 comprises 12 residues. J gave up 3 bases and V 6 bases, and 1 base lay outside the gene matches.

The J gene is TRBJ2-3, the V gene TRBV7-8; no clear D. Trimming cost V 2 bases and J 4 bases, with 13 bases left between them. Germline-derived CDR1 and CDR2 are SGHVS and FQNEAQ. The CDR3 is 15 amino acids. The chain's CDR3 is CASSLNLALPDTQYF. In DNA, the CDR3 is TGTGCCAGCAGCTTAAATTTGGCCCTCCCAGATACGCAGTATTTT.

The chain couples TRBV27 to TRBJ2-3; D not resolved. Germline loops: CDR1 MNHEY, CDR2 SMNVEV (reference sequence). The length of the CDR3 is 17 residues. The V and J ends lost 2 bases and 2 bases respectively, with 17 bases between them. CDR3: CASSLEVGSANTDTQYF. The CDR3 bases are TGTGCCAGCAGTTTAGAAGTGGGGTCAGCGAACACAGATACGCAGTATTTT.

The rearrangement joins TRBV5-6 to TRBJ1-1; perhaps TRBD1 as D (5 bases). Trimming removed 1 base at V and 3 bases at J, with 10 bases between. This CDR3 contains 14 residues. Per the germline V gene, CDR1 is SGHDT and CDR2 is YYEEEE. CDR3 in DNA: TGTGCCAGCAGCTTGCAACAGGTGGACACTGAAGCTTTCTTT. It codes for CASSLQQVDTEAFF. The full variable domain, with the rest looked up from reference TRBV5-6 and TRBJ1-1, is DAGVTQSPTHLIKTRGQQVTLRCSPKSGHDTVSWYQQALGQGPQFIFQYYEEEERQRGNFPDRFSGHQFPNYSSELNVNALLLGDSALYLCASSLQQVDTEAFFGQGTRLTVV.

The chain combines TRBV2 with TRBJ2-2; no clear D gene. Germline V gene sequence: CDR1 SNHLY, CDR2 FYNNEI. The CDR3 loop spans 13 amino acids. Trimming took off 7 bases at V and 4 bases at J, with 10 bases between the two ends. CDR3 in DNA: TGTGCCAGCAACTCCGAAGGCACCGGGGAGCTGTTTTTT. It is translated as CASNSEGTGELFF.

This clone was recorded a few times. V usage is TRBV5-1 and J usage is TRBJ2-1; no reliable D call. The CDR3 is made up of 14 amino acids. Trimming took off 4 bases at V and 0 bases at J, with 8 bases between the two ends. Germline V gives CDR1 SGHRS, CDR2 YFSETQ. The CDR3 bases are TGCGCCAGCAGCCCGAGGAGCTCCTACAATGAGCAGTTCTTC. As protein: CASSPRSSYNEQFF.

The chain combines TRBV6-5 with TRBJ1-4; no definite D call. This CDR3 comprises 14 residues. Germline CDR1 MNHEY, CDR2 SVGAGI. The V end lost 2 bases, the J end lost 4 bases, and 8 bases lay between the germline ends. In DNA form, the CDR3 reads TGTGCCAGCAGTTACAGGCCGTATAATGAAAAACTGTTTTTT. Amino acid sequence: CASSYRPYNEKLFF.

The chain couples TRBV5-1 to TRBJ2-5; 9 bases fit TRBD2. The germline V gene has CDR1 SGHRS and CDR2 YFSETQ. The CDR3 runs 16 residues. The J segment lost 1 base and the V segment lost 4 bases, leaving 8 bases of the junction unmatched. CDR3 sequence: CASSTRTSATQETQYF. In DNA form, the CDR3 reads TGCGCCAGCAGCACACGGACTAGCGCTACCCAAGAGACCCAGTACTTC.

The CDR3 is CASSPQTGKNTEAFF. For the CDR3, the DNA is TGTGCCAGTAGTCCCCAGACAGGGAAGAACACTGAAGCTTTCTTT. V and J are TRBV19 and TRBJ1-1; TRBD1 agrees at 7 bases. J was trimmed by 1 base and V by 5 bases; bases with no gene match: 7. The germline gives CDR1 LNHDA, CDR2 SQIVND (reference sequence). CDR3 length: 15 amino acids.

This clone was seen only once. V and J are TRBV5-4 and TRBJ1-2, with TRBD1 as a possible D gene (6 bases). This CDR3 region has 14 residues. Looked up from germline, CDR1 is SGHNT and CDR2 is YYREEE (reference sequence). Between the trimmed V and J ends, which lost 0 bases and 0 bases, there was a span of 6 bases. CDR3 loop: CASSLGTANYGYTF. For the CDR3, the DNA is TGTGCCAGCAGCTTGGGGACAGCTAACTATGGCTACACCTTC. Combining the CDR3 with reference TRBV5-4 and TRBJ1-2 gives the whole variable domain ETGVTQSPTHLIKTRGQQVTLRCSSQSGHNTVSWYQQALGQGPQFIFQYYREEENGRGNFPPRFSGLQFPNYSSELNVNALELDDSALYLCASSLGTANYGYTFGSGTRLTVV.

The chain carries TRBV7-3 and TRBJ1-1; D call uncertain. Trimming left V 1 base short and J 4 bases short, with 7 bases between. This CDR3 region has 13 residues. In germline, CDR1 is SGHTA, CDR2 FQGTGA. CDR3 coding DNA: TGTGCCAGCAGCTTAAATATCGGCACTGAAGCTTTCTTT. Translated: CASSLNIGTEAFF.